A single sample is the source of the 5 T cell receptor beta chains below, sequenced in a study of cytomegalovirus exposure and HLA in healthy donors. Generated by immunoSEQ multiplex PCR, the TCRdb table keeps only in-frame clones and is missing some. The sample holds roughly 250,000 clones; approximately 86% are singletons and the top ten take 1% to 1.5%. The sample consisted of PBMCs. The source is a woman in her 30s in good health and CMV-seropositive.

Only a few counts were recorded for this clone. The rearrangement uses TRBV4-1 and TRBJ2-1, with D perhaps TRBD1 (7 bases). This CDR3 region has 16 residues. Trimming removed 4 bases at V and 8 bases at J, with 21 bases between. In germline, CDR1 is MGHRA, CDR2 YSYEKL. The CDR3: CASSPSGGYRVDEQFF. The CDR3, as DNA: TGCGCCAGCAGCCCATCAGGGGGGTACAGGGTGGATGAGCAGTTCTTC.

The genes are TRBV18 and TRBJ2-7; 12 bases are a match to TRBD1. CDR1 is KGHSH, CDR2 LQKENI, per germline. The CDR3 covers 16 residues. The V and J ends lost 3 bases and 7 bases, in that order; junction bases with no gene match: 10. CDR3 DNA: TGTGCCAGCTCACCTACGGCGGGACAGGGGGCAGGGGAGCAGTACTTC. It is translated as CASSPTAGQGAGEQYF.

J is TRBJ2-5 and V is TRBV2; D call uncertain. The V gene lost 7 bases and the J gene lost 3 bases, with 9 bases spanning the gap. Per the germline V gene, CDR1 is SNHLY and CDR2 is FYNNEI. The CDR3 runs 12 residues. The CDR3 is CASKVAEETQYF. The CDR3, as DNA: TGTGCCAGCAAAGTGGCGGAAGAGACCCAGTACTTC.

V gene TRBV4-2 combines with J gene TRBJ1-4; D is uncertain. Germline values: CDR1 LGHNA, CDR2 YNFKEQ. The CDR3 totals 15 residues. V was clipped by 0 bases and J by 3 bases, with 8 bases between them. The CDR3 DNA is TGTGCCAGCAGCCAAGACAGAGGTTCTAATGAAAAACTGTTTTTT. It encodes CASSQDRGSNEKLFF.

Concerning this clone itself: The sample has other DNA sequences that encode this CDR3 too. This chain joins TRBV27 and TRBJ1-2; 7 nucleotides line up with TRBD1. CDR3 length: 13 amino acids. With 2 bases clipped from V and 4 bases from J, the junction kept 1 base outside the gene matches. Germline lookup yields CDR1 MNHEY and CDR2 SMNVEV (reference sequence). The CDR3 loop reads CASSLGTAYGYTF. CDR3 coding DNA: TGTGCCAGCAGTTTAGGGACAGCCTATGGCTACACCTTC.